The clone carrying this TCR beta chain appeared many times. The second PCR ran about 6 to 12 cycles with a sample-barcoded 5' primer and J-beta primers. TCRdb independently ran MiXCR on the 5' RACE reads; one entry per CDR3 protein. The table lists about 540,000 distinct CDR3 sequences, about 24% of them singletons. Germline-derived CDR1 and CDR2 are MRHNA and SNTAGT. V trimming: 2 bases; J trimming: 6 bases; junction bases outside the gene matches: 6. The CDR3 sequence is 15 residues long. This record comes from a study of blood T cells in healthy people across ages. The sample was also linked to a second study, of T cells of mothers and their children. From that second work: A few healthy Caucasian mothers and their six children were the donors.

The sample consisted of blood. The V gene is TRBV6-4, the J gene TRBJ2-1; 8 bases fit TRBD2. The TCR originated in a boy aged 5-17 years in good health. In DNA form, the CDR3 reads TGTGCCAGCAGTGACAGGGCTGGGACTAGCAATGAGCAGTTCTTC. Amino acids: CASSDRAGTSNEQFF.